The T cell receptor beta chain under discussion was sequenced for a study of shared clonotypes between healthy human individuals. Whole-study findings and limits: A generally larger estimated richness was seen in naive subsets than in memory subsets.

Remarks on this clone: Its target is unknown.

The method was immunoSEQ multiplex PCR; TCRdb's version includes in-frame clones alone and lacks a portion of them. The sample yields roughly 530,000 clones, 96% seen once. Sample: naive CD4+ T cells sorted from blood. Subset noted: CD45RA+ positively selected. The clonotype originates from a woman aged 25-40 years in good health.

Here the CDR3 reads CASSLMGVASIFEQFF. The CDR3 DNA is TGTGCCAGCAGCTTGATGGGGGTGGCCTCAATATTTGAGCAGTTCTTC. The V and J genes are TRBV5-4 and TRBJ2-1, with D perhaps TRBD1 or TRBD2 (5 bases each). Trimming pared 1 base from V and 9 bases from J, leaving 20 bases between. CDR3 length equals 16 residues. Germline values: CDR1 SGHNT, CDR2 YYREEE (reference sequence).